The 19 T cell receptor beta chains listed next were all sequenced from one sample in a study of T cells in Graves' hyperthyroidism and ophthalmopathy. The CDR3 regions of TCR beta were amplified from RNA transcripts. During a first-round RT-PCR of the TCR CDR3, the HTBI primer set was used. Via MiXCR, TCRdb re-called the multiplex PCR reads, giving one row per CDR3 protein. The table records over 550,000 distinct CDR3 sequences, 16% of them present only once. Sequenced material: blood. The receptors were gathered from a woman aged 18-29 years with Graves' hyperthyroidism.

The V and J genes are TRBV6-2 or TRBV6-3 and TRBJ2-2; unclear D gene. This CDR3 has 14 residues. Trimming took off 1 base at V and 4 bases at J, with 7 bases between the two ends. The germline CDR1 and CDR2 sequences are MNHEY and SVGEGT. The CDR3 is CASSYLSATGELFF. The CDR3, as DNA: TGTGCCAGCAGTTACTTGTCAGCCACCGGGGAGCTGTTTTTT.

At least ten counts were recorded for this clonotype. The V and J genes are TRBV7-3 and TRBJ2-7; D perhaps matches TRBD1 (6 bases). Trimming pared 0 bases from V and 6 bases from J, leaving 9 bases between. Germline V gene sequence: CDR1 SGHTA, CDR2 FQGTGA. This CDR3 has 13 amino acids. The chain's CDR3 is CASSLTGQSEQYF. CDR3 DNA sequence: TGTGCCAGCAGCTTAACCGGACAGAGCGAGCAGTACTTC.

This clonotype was seen many times. The chain employs TRBV7-3 and TRBJ1-1; D unclear. Trimming took off 3 bases at V and 11 bases at J, with 10 bases between the two ends. Germline V gene lookup returns CDR1 SGHTA and CDR2 FQGTGA. The length of the CDR3 is 11 residues. In nucleotides, the CDR3 is TGTGCCAGCAGCTTGAGGGTTGGGGCTTTCTTT. Translating gives CASSLRVGAFF.

On this clonotype itself: A read error is possible here, since a much larger clone lies one base away. The chain recombines TRBV20-1 with TRBJ1-5; D is unresolved. Germline V CDR1 and CDR2: DFQATT, SNEGSKA (reference sequence). The length of the CDR3 is 12 residues. The ends were cut back, 3 bases at V and 5 bases at J, with 8 bases in the middle. The DNA for the CDR3 is TGCAGTGCTAGTGTACCGGATCAGCCCCAGCATTTT. This sequence encodes CSASVPDQPQHF.

This clonotype was seen a few times. V and J are TRBV20-1 and TRBJ2-7; 11 bases map to TRBD1. The ends lost 5 bases at V and 3 bases at J; junction bases unmatched: 9. Per germline, CDR1 DFQATT and CDR2 SNEGSKA (reference sequence). This CDR3 has 15 amino acids. The CDR3 region is CSAHGQGANIYEQYF. The DNA for the CDR3 is TGCAGTGCTCACGGACAGGGGGCAAACATCTACGAGCAGTACTTC.

This clonotype appeared many times. The chain uses TRBV12-3 or TRBV12-4 and TRBJ1-2; no reliable D call. The CDR3 runs 14 residues. The V and J ends lost 3 bases and 5 bases respectively, with 13 bases between them. CDR3 DNA sequence: TGTGCCAGCAGTTTCGGGCAGGATCGTTATGGCTACACCTTC. Its translation is CASSFGQDRYGYTF.

Remarks on this clonotype: The junction shows a germline mismatch at one end, possibly a read error. V gene TRBV20-1 combines with J gene TRBJ2-3; 9 bases match TRBD2. Looked up from germline, CDR1 is DFQATT and CDR2 is SNEGSKA (reference sequence). The CDR3 consists of 14 residues. CDR3 amino acids: CSAYHSGSTDTRYF. The CDR3 DNA reads TGCAGTGCTTATCATAGCGGGAGCACAGATACGCGGTATTTT.

This clonotype was counted at least ten times. This rearrangement joins TRBV6-1 to TRBJ2-5; unclear D gene. The CDR3 totals 11 residues. V was cut by 6 bases and J by 8 bases, with 10 bases left in between. Germline loops: CDR1 MNHNS, CDR2 SASEGT. This CDR3 is CASSPPGTQYF. The CDR3 nucleotides read TGTGCCAGCAGCCCCCCGGGCACCCAGTACTTC.

This clonotype occurred many times. The J gene is TRBJ2-3, the V gene TRBV12-3 or TRBV12-4; TRBD2 matches 15 bases. Trimming at V came to 8 bases and at J to 4 bases, leaving 13 bases not matched to a gene. The CDR3 spans 18 residues. The CDR3 region is CASAGLAGGTPNSDTQYF. The DNA for the CDR3 is TGTGCCAGCGCTGGACTAGCGGGGGGGACACCTAACTCAGATACGCAGTATTTT.

The chain combines TRBV20-1 with TRBJ2-3, with TRBD1 identical over 8 bases. The junction had 8 bases not matched to a gene; V was cut back by 3 bases and J by 0 bases. Germline V CDR1 and CDR2: DFQATT, SNEGSKA (reference sequence). The CDR3 contains 16 residues. CDR3 DNA: TGCAGTGCTAGTGGGCGGACAGGGACTAGCACAGATACGCAGTATTTT. Its translation: CSASGRTGTSTDTQYF.

This clonotype showed up just a few times. One end of the junction does not line up with germline, which may come from a read error. This chain uses TRBV28 with TRBJ2-7; D remains ambiguous. Germline CDR1 and CDR2: MDHEN and SYDVKM. The CDR3 covers 15 residues. DNA for the CDR3: TGTGCCAGCAGGCGAACGGCAGCGAGCTCCTACGAGCAGTGCTTC. Amino acids: CASRRTAASSYEQCF.

This clonotype was recorded many times. The genes are TRBV4-1 and TRBJ2-3; D is uncertain. The CDR3 has 13 residues. Germline CDR1 reads MGHRA; CDR2 reads YSYEKL. V was pared by 0 bases and J by 2 bases, with 3 bases between. This CDR3 reads CASSQDNTDTQYF. The DNA of the CDR3 is TGCGCCAGCAGCCAAGACAACACAGATACGCAGTATTTT.

This clonotype occurred many times. The chain links TRBV29-1 to TRBJ2-1, with 11 bases matching TRBD2. After removal of 5 bases from V and 2 bases from J, the junction contained 11 bases not matched to a gene. CDR1 SQVTM and CDR2 ANQGSEA come from the germline V gene. This CDR3 is built from 17 residues. CDR3 sequence: CSVPLAGVGGTYNEQFF. CDR3 in DNA: TGCAGCGTTCCACTAGCGGGAGTTGGGGGCACCTACAATGAGCAGTTCTTC.

Ten or more counts support this clonotype. This chain joins TRBV20-1 and TRBJ1-2, with D possibly TRBD1 on 5 matching bases. The V gene's germline CDR1 is DFQATT and CDR2 SNEGSKA (reference sequence). Trimming pared 2 bases from V and 4 bases from J, leaving 11 bases between. The CDR3 is 13 residues long. The CDR3: CSARHDSVYGYTF. The CDR3 coding sequence is TGCAGTGCTAGACATGACAGCGTCTATGGCTACACCTTC.

This clonotype showed up just a few times. The chain uses TRBV20-1 and TRBJ2-1; 11 bases map to TRBD2. CDR3 length: 14 amino acids. V shed 3 bases, J shed 2 bases, and the junction held 0 bases outside the gene matches. Looked up from germline, CDR1 is DFQATT and CDR2 is SNEGSKA (reference sequence). CDR3: CSASSGGAYNEQFF. CDR3 nucleotides: TGCAGTGCTAGTAGCGGGGGGGCCTACAATGAGCAGTTCTTC.

This clonotype was recorded many times. The chain is built from TRBV6-4 and TRBJ2-1; 10 positions match TRBD1. V lost 2 bases and J lost 8; bases outside the gene matches: 3. The CDR3 spans 14 residues. Germline loops: CDR1 MRHNA, CDR2 SNTAGT. The CDR3 nucleotides read TGTGCCAGCAGTGACGGACAGGGGGGGGATGAGCAGTTCTTC. Translating it yields CASSDGQGGDEQFF.

This clonotype was seen a handful of times. This chain uses TRBV7-2 with TRBJ2-2, with no clear D. Per the germline V gene, CDR1 is SGHTA and CDR2 is FQGNSA. V lost 5 bases to trimming and J lost 5 bases, with 9 bases between them. The CDR3 totals 13 residues. Written as DNA, the CDR3 is TGTGCCAGCAGCGGGGTCCTAACCGGGGAGCTGTTTTTT. This encodes CASSGVLTGELFF.

The genes are TRBV7-9 and TRBJ2-2; weak D call: TRBD1 (5 bases). Germline-derived CDR1 and CDR2 are SEHNR and FQNEAQ (reference sequence). Trimming shortened V by 7 bases and J by 2 bases, and 14 bases separated the two germline ends. The CDR3 is 15 amino acids. The CDR3 protein is CASIQGTVNTGELFF. The CDR3 nucleotides are TGTGCCAGCATCCAGGGAACCGTCAACACCGGGGAGCTGTTTTTT. Drawing the rest from reference TRBV7-9 and TRBJ2-2, the complete variable domain is DTGVSQNPRHKITKRGQNVTFRCDPISEHNRLYWYRQTLGQGPEFLTYFQNEAQLEKSRLLSDRFSAERPKGSFSTLEIQRTEQGDSAMYLCASIQGTVNTGELFFGEGSRLTVL.

In this sample, this clonotype turned up many times. The rearrangement links TRBV6-1 to TRBJ1-2; maybe TRBD1 (5 bases). Germline loops: CDR1 MNHNS, CDR2 SASEGT. V lost 1 base, J lost 2 bases, and 11 bases lay in between. The CDR3 sequence is 15 residues long. The CDR3 DNA is TGTGCCAGCAGTGAAGAAGGCAGGGTCAACTATGGCTACACCTTC. Translated, it gives CASSEEGRVNYGYTF.